This paragraph reports one T cell receptor (beta chain). Its antigen is still unknown. This sample was included in a study of OX40 agonist ivuxolimab in advanced cancers. Method: immunoSEQ multiplex PCR; TCRdb's copy keeps in-frame clones and lacks some. In the table there are tens of thousands of clones, approximately 90% of which are singletons. Trimming shortened V by 1 base and J by 4 bases, and 13 bases separated the two germline ends. This CDR3 has 14 residues. Per the germline V gene, CDR1 is GTSNPN and CDR2 is SVGIG (reference sequence). General study results and limits: Clones of CD4+ and CD8+ blood T cells grew by week 6 at doses of 0.1 to 3.0 mg/kg.

This receptor was identified in an adult with an advanced solid tumor such as melanoma, head and neck, liver or kidney cancer. J is TRBJ1-1 and V is TRBV30, with D possibly being TRBD1 (5 bases). Sequenced material: CD4+ or CD8+ T cells sorted from blood, taken in a trial of the OX40 agonist ivuxolimab. CDR3 in DNA: TGTGCCTGGAGTGGCCGGGGGGGAAGCACTGAAGCTTTCTTT. Its translation: CAWSGRGGSTEAFF.